This T cell receptor (beta chain) was documented in a study of glioma-infiltrating T cells. Looked up from germline, CDR1 is SGHRS and CDR2 is YFSETQ. The J segment lost 3 bases and the V segment lost 0 bases, leaving 2 bases of the junction unmatched. This CDR3 spans 14 amino acids. The iRepertoire nested amplicon-rescue multiplex PCR amplified TCR alpha and beta CDR3s from RNA. MiXCR, run by TCRdb on the multiplex PCR reads, gives a single entry per CDR3 protein. Here the sample spans around 130,000 distinct CDR3 sequences, 24% being singletons. Sequenced input: glioma tissue, nonneoplastic brain tissue, or PBMCs (not recorded which). This receptor was identified in a human donor with low-grade glioma or glioblastoma, undergoing nonglioma brain surgery, or in good health (not recorded which). The gene calls are TRBV5-1 and TRBJ1-1; TRBD1 matches at 7 bases. The CDR3 DNA sequence: TGCGCCAGCAGCTTGGGACAGGGATACACTGAAGCTTTCTTT. Its translation: CASSLGQGYTEAFF.